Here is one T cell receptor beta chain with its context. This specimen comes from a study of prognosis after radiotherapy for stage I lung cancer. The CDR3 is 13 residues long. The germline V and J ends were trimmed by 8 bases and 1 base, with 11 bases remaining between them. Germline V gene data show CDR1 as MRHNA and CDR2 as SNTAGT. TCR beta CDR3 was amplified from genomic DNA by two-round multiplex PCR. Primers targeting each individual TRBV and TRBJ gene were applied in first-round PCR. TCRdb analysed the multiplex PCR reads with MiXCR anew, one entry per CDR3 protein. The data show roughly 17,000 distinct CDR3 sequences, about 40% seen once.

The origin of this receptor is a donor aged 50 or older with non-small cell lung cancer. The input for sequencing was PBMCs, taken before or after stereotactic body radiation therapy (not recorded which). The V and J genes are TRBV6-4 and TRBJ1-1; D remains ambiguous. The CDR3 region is CASGLLRNTEAFF. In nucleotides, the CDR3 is TGTGCCAGCGGCCTTCTACGGAACACTGAAGCTTTCTTT.